This passage covers 18 T cell receptor beta chains from one sample sequenced in a study of T cell clones after liver transplantation. Clones were sequenced by immunoSEQ multiplex PCR, and TCRdb holds only the in-frame ones, with some missing. The sample consists of 45,000 or so clones, around 84% of them appearing once. This material consisted of CD4+ T cells from blood, taken 24 months after liver transplant. The receptors originated from a human patient who received a liver transplant. Some T cells could come from the graft donor.

The rearrangement uses TRBV30 and TRBJ2-3; D remains unclear. The CDR3 covers 15 residues. V was shortened by 2 bases and J by 2 bases, with 14 bases between the two germline ends. Looked up from germline, CDR1 is GTSNPN and CDR2 is SVGIG (reference sequence). This chain's CDR3 is CAWSRQASNTDTQYF. The CDR3 DNA is TGTGCCTGGAGTCGGCAGGCTTCCAACACAGATACGCAGTATTTT.

The chain is built from TRBV7-6 and TRBJ1-1, with 7 bases lining up with TRBD1. Germline CDR1 is SGHVS and CDR2 is FNYEAQ. V dropped 5 bases and J dropped 4; count of bases not matched to a gene: 10. The length of the CDR3 is 15 residues. This chain's CDR3 is CASSADRSGGTEAFF. In DNA form, the CDR3 reads TGTGCCAGCAGCGCGGACAGGTCTGGGGGCACTGAAGCTTTCTTT.

CDR3 nucleotide sequence: TGCGCCAGCAGCCAAGATTGGGACACTGAAGCTTTCTTT. Protein sequence: CASSQDWDTEAFF. The chain has TRBV4-3 and TRBJ1-1; D gene uncertain. V shed 0 bases and J shed 3 bases, with 5 bases lying between them. The CDR3 runs 13 residues. CDR1 LGHNA and CDR2 YSLEER come from the germline V gene.

The rearrangement links TRBV27 to TRBJ1-1; D ambiguous. Between the trimmed V and J ends, which lost 4 bases and 0 bases, there was a span of 9 bases. The CDR3 is 14 amino acids. The germline V gene encodes CDR1 MNHEY and CDR2 SMNVEV (reference sequence). CDR3 bases: TGTGCCAGCAGTTCCCTAGGACTGAACACTGAAGCTTTCTTT. The encoded protein is CASSSLGLNTEAFF.

A remark on this clone: Other DNA sequences in the same sample also yield this CDR3. The J gene is TRBJ1-5, the V gene TRBV5-1; D uncertain. CDR1 is SGHRS and CDR2 is YFSETQ in the germline V gene. The V end was cut by 0 bases, the J end by 7 bases, with 11 bases between. The CDR3 is 14 residues long. The CDR3 coding sequence is TGCGCCAGCAGCTTGGGGGGTTTGGACCAGCCCCAGCATTTT. Protein: CASSLGGLDQPQHF.

The chain employs TRBV6-1 and TRBJ2-5; 9 nucleotides align to TRBD1. CDR1 is MNHNS and CDR2 is SASEGT in the germline V gene. The CDR3 is 16 amino acids. V was pared by 3 bases and J by 4 bases, with 9 bases of the junction left unmatched. This chain's CDR3 is CASSDRNRGHLETQYF. In DNA, the CDR3 is TGTGCCAGCAGTGATAGAAACAGGGGGCATTTAGAGACCCAGTACTTC.

The V call is TRBV10-3, the J call TRBJ2-5; 8 bases match TRBD2. Germline V gene sequence: CDR1 ENHRY, CDR2 SYGVKD. This CDR3 region has 14 residues. With V trimmed by 5 bases and J by 2 bases, 4 bases remained unmatched. The CDR3 bases are TGTGCCATCAGTAAAACGGGAGGGCAAGAGACCCAGTACTTC. Translation: CAISKTGGQETQYF.

The chain links TRBV21-1 to TRBJ1-2; TRBD1, the table's D call, lacks a check against the DNA. TRBV21-1 is assigned pseudogene status. The CDR3 consists of 17 residues. CDR3 bases: TGTGCCAGCAGCAAAGCCCACCGACAGGGGGCTTGTAATGGCTACACCTTC. It is translated as CASSKAHRQGACNGYTF.

CDR3 amino acids: CASSPVQETQYF. The DNA for the CDR3 is TGTGCCAGCTCACCAGTGCAAGAGACCCAGTACTTC. The chain carries TRBV18 and TRBJ2-5; D unresolved. The CDR3 is 12 residues long. Trimming took off 2 bases at V and 2 bases at J, with 3 bases between the two ends. CDR1 is KGHSH and CDR2 is LQKENI in the germline V gene.

Worth noting for this clone: Other DNA variants within this sample encode the same CDR3. This chain joins TRBV7-6 and TRBJ2-3, with 7 bases aligning to TRBD2. Germline-derived CDR1 and CDR2 are SGHVS and FNYEAQ. V trimming: 5 bases; J trimming: 4 bases; junction bases outside the gene matches: 6. The CDR3 has 14 amino acids. CDR3 nucleotide sequence: TGTGCCAGCAGCCCCGGGGGAGGGGCAGATACGCAGTATTTT. This translates into CASSPGGGADTQYF.

The rearrangement joins TRBV5-1 to TRBJ1-3; D is unresolved. This CDR3 is 15 amino acids long. Germline assignment: CDR1 SGHRS and CDR2 YFSETQ. V lost 4 bases and J 0 bases, leaving 11 bases between the germline ends. The CDR3 reads CASSPRVSSGNTIYF. The CDR3, as DNA: TGCGCCAGCAGCCCTAGGGTTAGCTCTGGAAACACCATATATTTT.

This rearrangement joins TRBV5-4 to TRBJ2-2; 10 nucleotides line up with TRBD2. The CDR3 loop spans 16 amino acids. Germline V CDR1 and CDR2: SGHNT, YYREEE (reference sequence). The V and J ends lost 4 bases and 7 bases, in that order; junction bases with no gene match: 10. In DNA, the CDR3 is TGTGCCAGCAGCCACACCCTAGCGGGGGCGGTCGGGGAGCTGTTTTTT. Its translation is CASSHTLAGAVGELFF.

The gene calls are TRBV28 and TRBJ1-5; D call uncertain. V dropped 8 bases and J dropped 5 bases, with 4 bases sitting between them. CDR3 length: 10 amino acids. The germline V gene encodes CDR1 MDHEN and CDR2 SYDVKM. The CDR3 DNA reads TGTGCCAGCGGCGATCAGCCCCAGCATTTT. Its protein product is CASGDQPQHF.

The chain uses TRBV7-2 and TRBJ1-3, with D uncertain. The CDR3 loop spans 13 amino acids. CDR1 SGHTA and CDR2 FQGNSA come from the germline V gene. V was clipped by 5 bases and J by 3 bases, with 8 bases between them. This CDR3 reads CASSANFGNTIYF. The CDR3 nucleotides read TGTGCCAGCAGCGCCAATTTTGGAAACACCATATATTTT.

The CDR3 sequence is CASSLRGRSSYNSPLHF. DNA of the CDR3: TGTGCCAGCAGTTTACGAGGGAGGAGCTCCTATAATTCACCCCTCCACTTT. V is TRBV27 and J is TRBJ1-6; D is ambiguous. V was trimmed by 2 bases and J by 0 bases, leaving 11 bases between them. The germline V gene has CDR1 MNHEY and CDR2 SMNVEV (reference sequence). CDR3 length equals 17 residues.

The chain combines TRBV9 with TRBJ1-3; maybe TRBD1 (5 bases). The CDR3 is made up of 12 amino acids. Trimming pared 3 bases from V and 8 bases from J, leaving 9 bases between. The V gene's germline CDR1 is SGDLS and CDR2 YYNGEE. CDR3 in amino acids: CASSGGLDTIYF. CDR3 in DNA: TGTGCCAGCAGCGGGGGGTTAGACACCATATATTTT.

The chain recombines TRBV19 with TRBJ1-4; no firm D call. V lost 4 bases, J lost 5 bases, and 8 bases lay in between. The CDR3 totals 13 residues. In germline, CDR1 is LNHDA, CDR2 SQIVND (reference sequence). The DNA of the CDR3 is TGTGCCAGTAGTAAGTCCGGGAATGAAAAACTGTTTTTT. The encoded protein is CASSKSGNEKLFF.

The chain couples TRBV27 to TRBJ1-2; TRBD1 is a possible D gene (5 bases). The V gene's germline CDR1 is MNHEY and CDR2 SMNVEV (reference sequence). This CDR3 is 16 amino acids long. V was cut by 3 bases and J by 2 bases, with 16 bases left in between. The CDR3: CASSFLLSTVNYGYTF. CDR3 DNA: TGTGCCAGCAGTTTCCTACTTTCGACAGTCAACTATGGCTACACCTTC.